Presented here are 26 T cell receptor beta chains from one specimen sequenced in a study of shared clonotypes between healthy human individuals. Produced via immunoSEQ multiplex PCR; TCRdb's table is partial and in-frame only. The data contain about 1 million clones, about three quarters of them singletons. Sequenced input: memory CD4+ T cells sorted from blood. The subset: CD45RA-negative fraction. Receptor source: a man aged 18 to 29 in good health.

J is TRBJ2-3 and V is TRBV4-1, with D maybe TRBD2 (6 bases). Germline-derived CDR1 and CDR2 are MGHRA and YSYEKL. The CDR3 has 15 amino acids. The V and J ends lost 0 bases and 2 bases respectively, with 9 bases between them. The CDR3 is CASSQDAGFTDTQYF. In DNA form, the CDR3 reads TGCGCCAGCAGCCAAGACGCGGGATTCACAGATACGCAGTATTTT.

The sample holds one count of this clone. The chain recombines TRBV5-1 with TRBJ1-5; D possibly corresponds to TRBD1 (6 bases). V lost 4 bases to trimming and J lost 3 bases, with 11 bases between them. The CDR3 covers 14 residues. Germline CDR1 SGHRS, CDR2 YFSETQ. The CDR3 sequence: CASSATGPNQPQHF. The CDR3 bases are TGCGCCAGCAGCGCGACAGGCCCCAATCAGCCCCAGCATTTT.

The chain uses TRBV18 and TRBJ2-3, with 12 bases lining up with TRBD2. In germline, CDR1 is KGHSH, CDR2 LQKENI. This CDR3 comprises 17 residues. Germline trimming cut 3 bases from V and 1 base from J; bases unmatched to any gene: 5. This chain's CDR3 is CASSPKRTSGGTDTQYF. The DNA for the CDR3 is TGTGCCAGCTCACCCAAACGGACTAGCGGGGGCACAGATACGCAGTATTTT.

This clone was observed a single time. The chain uses TRBV5-4 and TRBJ2-4; D is undetermined. Germline lookup yields CDR1 SGHNT and CDR2 YYREEE (reference sequence). The CDR3 has 15 amino acids. V lost 4 bases and J lost 2, with 13 bases in between. CDR3 sequence: CASSPNLPTKNIQYF. CDR3 nucleotide sequence: TGTGCCAGCAGCCCTAATCTGCCTACCAAAAACATTCAGTACTTC.

The chain carries TRBV7-9 and TRBJ2-1, with no clear D. Germline CDR1 is SEHNR and CDR2 is FQNEAQ (reference sequence). Trimming cost V 8 bases and J 0 bases, with 14 bases left between them. The CDR3 length is 15 residues. In DNA form, the CDR3 reads TGTGCCAGCTTAGAGGTTCCAAGCTCCTACAATGAGCAGTTCTTC. Translation gives CASLEVPSSYNEQFF.

The rearrangement uses TRBV28 and TRBJ1-2; maybe TRBD1 (6 bases). CDR1 MDHEN and CDR2 SYDVKM come from the germline V gene. The germline V and J ends were trimmed by 5 bases and 2 bases, with 9 bases remaining between them. The CDR3 spans 13 residues. The CDR3 region has the DNA TGTGCCAGCAGTGTGGACAGAAACTATGGCTACACCTTC. Translation gives CASSVDRNYGYTF.

The rearrangement uses TRBV6-6 and TRBJ1-4; TRBD1 might be the D (5 bases). This CDR3 comprises 14 residues. Trimming shortened V by 8 bases and J by 3 bases, and 13 bases separated the two germline ends. Germline CDR1 reads MNHNY; CDR2 reads SVGAGI (reference sequence). CDR3 sequence: CASAGRASNEKLFF. The CDR3 region has the DNA TGTGCCAGCGCGGGGCGGGCCTCTAATGAAAAACTGTTTTTT.

The V and J genes are TRBV19 and TRBJ1-2, with 10 bases lining up with TRBD1. The junction had 3 bases not matched to a gene; V was cut back by 9 bases and J by 2 bases. The CDR3 covers 13 residues. CDR1 and CDR2 (germline): LNHDA, SQIVND (reference sequence). The CDR3 nucleotides are TGTGCCAGCGACAGGGGGCGGAACTATGGCTACACCTTC. It specifies CASDRGRNYGYTF.

The count of this clone is one. The DNA of the CDR3 is TGTGCCAGCAGCCCCCGGGCCGGGGGGGCGCCCAGCTACACCTTC. Translation: CASSPRAGGAPSYTF. The J gene is TRBJ1-2, the V gene TRBV6-5; D perhaps matches TRBD1 (6 bases). CDR1 is MNHEY, CDR2 SVGAGI, per germline. The CDR3 runs to 15 residues. The germline V and J ends were trimmed by 6 bases and 9 bases, with 23 bases remaining between them.

V is TRBV30 and J is TRBJ2-5, with 8 bases matching TRBD2. The CDR3 runs to 12 residues. Germline CDR1 and CDR2: GTSNPN and SVGIG (reference sequence). With V trimmed by 2 bases and J by 5 bases, 1 base remained unmatched. For the CDR3, the DNA is TGTGCCTGGAGTTCTAGCGGGGAGACCCAGTACTTC. Translation gives CAWSSSGETQYF. The variable domain in full, completed from reference TRBV30 and TRBJ2-5, reads SQTIHQWPATLVQPVGSPLSLECTVEGTSNPNLYWYRQAAGRGLQLLFYSVGIGQISSEVPQNLSASRPQDRQFILSSKKLLLSDSGFYLCAWSSSGETQYFGPGTRLLVL.

This clone has just a few counts. The chain carries TRBV5-1 and TRBJ1-2; no firm D call. With 2 bases removed from V and 5 bases from J, the gap between germline ends came to 10 bases. Germline assignment: CDR1 SGHRS and CDR2 YFSETQ. The CDR3 has 13 residues. CDR3 region: CASSFGDAYGYTF. The CDR3 region has the DNA TGCGCCAGCAGCTTCGGGGATGCGTATGGCTACACCTTC.

The V and J genes are TRBV2 and TRBJ2-3; 9 bases are shared with TRBD2. The V and J ends lost 6 bases and 5 bases, in that order; junction bases with no gene match: 6. CDR3 length: 14 amino acids. The V gene's germline CDR1 is SNHLY and CDR2 FYNNEI. CDR3 DNA: TGTGCCAGCAGGGGCGGGGGGGCCATAGATACGCAGTATTTT. It specifies CASRGGGAIDTQYF.

V gene TRBV2 combines with J gene TRBJ2-5, with D unclear. V was trimmed by 7 bases and J by 4 bases, leaving 13 bases between them. This CDR3 comprises 13 residues. Germline V lookup: CDR1 SNHLY, CDR2 FYNNEI. The CDR3 protein is CASKREGLETQYF. CDR3 DNA: TGTGCCAGCAAAAGGGAAGGGCTAGAGACCCAGTACTTC. The full variable domain, rest sourced from reference TRBV2 and TRBJ2-5, is EPEVTQTPSHQVTQMGQEVILRCVPISNHLYFYWYRQILGQKVEFLVSFYNNEISEKSEIFDDQFSVERPDGSNFTLKIRSTKLEDSAMYFCASKREGLETQYFGPGTRLLVL.

V usage is TRBV9 and J usage is TRBJ2-1; 9 bases are a match to TRBD1. The CDR3 totals 15 residues. CDR1 is SGDLS and CDR2 is YYNGEE in the germline V gene. J was trimmed by 11 bases and V by 3 bases; bases with no gene match: 12. Here the CDR3 reads CASSATVGGQGKQFF. For the CDR3, the DNA is TGTGCCAGCAGCGCGACGGTTGGGGGACAGGGCAAGCAGTTCTTC.

The chain couples TRBV10-3 to TRBJ2-7; D is unclear. CDR1 is ENHRY, CDR2 SYGVKD, per germline. The CDR3 is made up of 13 amino acids. Trimming took 4 bases from V and 0 from J, leaving 7 bases between them. CDR3 DNA: TGTGCCATCAGTGCCGAGAACTCCTACGAGCAGTACTTC. Translating it yields CAISAENSYEQYF.

This chain joins TRBV2 and TRBJ2-2; a weak D match, TRBD2 (5 bases). Germline V lookup: CDR1 SNHLY, CDR2 FYNNEI. This CDR3 contains 12 residues. Trimming took 8 bases from V and 1 from J, leaving 5 bases between them. The CDR3 DNA sequence: TGTGCCAGCGGAGGGAACACCGGGGAGCTGTTTTTT. Amino acids: CASGGNTGELFF. The full variable domain, completed using reference TRBV2 and TRBJ2-2, is EPEVTQTPSHQVTQMGQEVILRCVPISNHLYFYWYRQILGQKVEFLVSFYNNEISEKSEIFDDQFSVERPDGSNFTLKIRSTKLEDSAMYFCASGGNTGELFFGEGSRLTVL.

A note on this clone: A read error is possible here, since a much larger clone lies one base away. Different DNA sequences within this sample yield the same CDR3. This chain joins TRBV11-3 and TRBJ2-2; unclear D gene. The germline V and J ends were trimmed by 5 bases and 1 base, with 2 bases remaining between them. The CDR3 is made up of 12 amino acids. The germline V gene has CDR1 SGHNT and CDR2 YENEEA. The CDR3 region has the DNA TGTGCCAGCAGCCTGAACACCGGGGAGCTGTTTTTT. It codes for CASSLNTGELFF.

The chain combines TRBV4-3 with TRBJ1-6; D perhaps matches TRBD1 (5 bases). The V end lost 0 bases, the J end lost 6 bases, and 9 bases lay between the germline ends. The V gene's germline CDR1 is LGHNA and CDR2 YSLEER. The CDR3 has 15 amino acids. The CDR3 region has the DNA TGCGCCAGCAGCCAAGAGGCAGGGTTTAATTCACCCCTCCACTTT. Amino acid sequence: CASSQEAGFNSPLHF.

The chain carries TRBV5-1 and TRBJ2-5, with 16 bases that match TRBD2. The trim removed 4 bases at V and 0 bases at J, leaving 3 bases unmatched. The V gene's germline CDR1 is SGHRS and CDR2 YFSETQ. The CDR3 has 17 amino acids. CDR3 residues: CASSTGLAGGYQETQYF. The CDR3 bases are TGCGCCAGCAGCACGGGACTAGCGGGGGGGTACCAAGAGACCCAGTACTTC. Supplemented by reference TRBV5-1 and TRBJ2-5, the full variable domain reads KAGVTQTPRYLIKTRGQQVTLSCSPISGHRSVSWYQQTPGQGLQFLFEYFSETQRNKGNFPGRFSGRQFSNSRSEMNVSTLELGDSALYLCASSTGLAGGYQETQYFGPGTRLLVL.

The chain couples TRBV21-1 to TRBJ2-2; the table's D gene call, TRBD1, was not cross checked with the DNA. TRBV21-1 is a listed pseudogene. CDR3 length equals 15 residues. The CDR3 nucleotides are TGTGCCAGCAGCAAAGAGGGACACCTCACCGGGGAGCTGTTTTTT. It specifies CASSKEGHLTGELFF.

The DNA for the CDR3 is TGTGCCTGGGGAAGACAGGGAGGGGCCGGGGAGCTGTTTTTT. Translating gives CAWGRQGGAGELFF. V gene TRBV30 combines with J gene TRBJ2-2; perhaps D is TRBD1 or TRBD2 (7 bases each). Trimming removed 5 bases from V and 6 bases from J, with 16 bases in between. Germline CDR1 and CDR2: GTSNPN and SVGIG (reference sequence). The CDR3 has 14 residues.

The CDR3 coding sequence is TGTGCCAGCAGCTTTAAGGGGAACACTGAAGCTTTCTTT. Residues: CASSFKGNTEAFF. The rearrangement joins TRBV7-9 to TRBJ1-1; no firm D call. Germline V gene lookup returns CDR1 SEHNR and CDR2 FQNEAQ (reference sequence). The CDR3 totals 13 residues. V lost 3 bases and J 1 base, leaving 6 bases between the germline ends.

About this clone: The identical CDR3 is also encoded by other nucleotide sequences in the sample. This chain joins TRBV7-2 and TRBJ2-3; 8 bases line up with TRBD2. CDR3 length equals 16 residues. CDR1 is SGHTA, CDR2 FQGNSA, per germline. V gave up 4 bases and J gave up 1 base; unmatched junction bases: 7. DNA of the CDR3: TGTGCCAGCAGCTCTGGTTTAGCGGGGCGCACAGATACGCAGTATTTT. Protein product: CASSSGLAGRTDTQYF.

This clone was recorded a few times. This specimen includes other DNA sequences encoding the same CDR3. The chain is built from TRBV6-1 and TRBJ2-3; tentatively, D is TRBD2 (6 bases). Germline V gene data show CDR1 as MNHNS and CDR2 as SASEGT. This CDR3 is built from 15 residues. V lost 0 bases to trimming and J lost 3 bases, with 10 bases between them. CDR3 DNA sequence: TGTGCCAGCAGTGAAGCTCCTGGGAGGACAGATACGCAGTATTTT. Translation gives CASSEAPGRTDTQYF.

For this clone: The sample holds other DNA sequences that translate to the same CDR3. The chain recombines TRBV18 with TRBJ2-6; D is possibly TRBD1 (6 bases). Germline V gene sequence: CDR1 KGHSH, CDR2 LQKENI. Trimming shortened V by 5 bases and J by 2 bases, and 10 bases separated the two germline ends. This CDR3 has 15 amino acids. The CDR3 sequence is CASSEGGAGANVLTF. In DNA, the CDR3 is TGTGCCAGCTCAGAAGGGGGTGCTGGGGCCAACGTCCTGACTTTC.

Details on this clone: The sample has other DNA sequences that encode this CDR3 too. The chain is built from TRBV2 and TRBJ2-5; D might be TRBD1 (8 bases). Per germline, CDR1 SNHLY and CDR2 FYNNEI. V was shortened by 6 bases and J by 5 bases, with 10 bases between the two germline ends. This CDR3 contains 12 residues. CDR3 protein: CASRQGGETQYF. The CDR3 nucleotides are TGTGCCAGCAGACAGGGGGGGGAGACCCAGTACTTC.